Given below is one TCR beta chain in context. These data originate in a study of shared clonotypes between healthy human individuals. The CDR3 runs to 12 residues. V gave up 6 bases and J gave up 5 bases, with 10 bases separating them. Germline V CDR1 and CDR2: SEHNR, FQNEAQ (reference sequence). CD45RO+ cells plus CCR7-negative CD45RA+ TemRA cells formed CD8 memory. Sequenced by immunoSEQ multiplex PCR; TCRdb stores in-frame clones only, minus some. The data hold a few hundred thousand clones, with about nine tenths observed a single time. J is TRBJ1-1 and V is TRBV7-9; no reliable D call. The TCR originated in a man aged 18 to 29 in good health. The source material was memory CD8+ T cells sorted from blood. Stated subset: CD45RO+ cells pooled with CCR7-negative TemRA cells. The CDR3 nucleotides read TGTGCCAGCAGGTTCGGTCCGACTGAAGCTTTCTTT. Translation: CASRFGPTEAFF.